This TCR beta chain was identified during a study of blood T cell repertoires in COVID-19. V lost 7 bases and J lost 0; bases outside the gene matches: 11. The CDR3 totals 18 residues. Germline V gene data show CDR1 as LNHNV and CDR2 as YYDKDF (reference sequence). In Cohort 3, a recovered donor had either two negative PCRs, clearance, or symptom resolution. In the authors' methods: Nucleated cell counts were estimated from reference gene primer amplification. Method: immunoSEQ multiplex PCR; TCRdb's copy keeps in-frame clones and lacks some. V and J calls and clone size are as listed in that table; D and trimming were resolved from the DNA. The data hold hundreds of thousands of clones, with 85% to 90% observed a single time.

The receptor's source is a man between 18 and 29 years old who had recovered from COVID-19. The sequenced sample consisted of PBMCs or T cells enriched from blood (not recorded which). The rearrangement links TRBV15 to TRBJ2-6; 8 positions agree with TRBD1. This CDR3 is CATKVGRGPNSGANVLTF. In DNA, the CDR3 is TGTGCCACCAAAGTTGGCAGGGGGCCGAACTCTGGGGCCAACGTCCTGACTTTC.